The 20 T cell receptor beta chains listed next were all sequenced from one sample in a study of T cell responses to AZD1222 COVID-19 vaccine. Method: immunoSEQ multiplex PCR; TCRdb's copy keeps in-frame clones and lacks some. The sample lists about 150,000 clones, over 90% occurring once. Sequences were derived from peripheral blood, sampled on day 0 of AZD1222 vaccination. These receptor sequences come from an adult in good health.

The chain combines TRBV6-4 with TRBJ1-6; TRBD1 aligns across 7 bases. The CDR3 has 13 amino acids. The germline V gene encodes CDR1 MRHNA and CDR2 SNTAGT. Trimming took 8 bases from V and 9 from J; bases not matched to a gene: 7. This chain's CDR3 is CASGRDRLSPLHF. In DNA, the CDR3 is TGTGCCAGCGGACGGGACAGACTTTCACCCCTCCACTTT.

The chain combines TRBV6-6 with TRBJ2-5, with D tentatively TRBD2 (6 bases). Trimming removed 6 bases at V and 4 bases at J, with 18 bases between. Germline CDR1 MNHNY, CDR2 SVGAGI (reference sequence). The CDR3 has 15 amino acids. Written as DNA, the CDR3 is TGTGCCAGCAGATCCCTCCAGGGAGGTGGAGAGACCCAGTACTTC. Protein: CASRSLQGGGETQYF.

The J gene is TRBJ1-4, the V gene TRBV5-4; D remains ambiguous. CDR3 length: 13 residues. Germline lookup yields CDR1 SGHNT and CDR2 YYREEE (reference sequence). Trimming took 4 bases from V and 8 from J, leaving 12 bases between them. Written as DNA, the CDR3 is TGTGCCAGCAGCGTAGAGCAGAGGGAAAAACTGTTTTTT. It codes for CASSVEQREKLFF.

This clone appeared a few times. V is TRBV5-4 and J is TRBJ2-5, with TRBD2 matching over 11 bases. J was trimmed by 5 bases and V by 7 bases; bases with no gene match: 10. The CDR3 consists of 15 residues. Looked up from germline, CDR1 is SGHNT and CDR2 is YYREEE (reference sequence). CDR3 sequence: CASWGSGRAGETQYF. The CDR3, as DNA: TGTGCCAGCTGGGGTAGCGGGAGGGCCGGCGAGACCCAGTACTTC.

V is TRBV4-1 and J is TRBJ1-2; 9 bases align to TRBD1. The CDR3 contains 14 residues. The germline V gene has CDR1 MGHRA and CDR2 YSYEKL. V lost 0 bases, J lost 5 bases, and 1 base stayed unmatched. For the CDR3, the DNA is TGCGCCAGCAGCCAAGATGGGACAGGGTATGGCTACACCTTC. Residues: CASSQDGTGYGYTF.

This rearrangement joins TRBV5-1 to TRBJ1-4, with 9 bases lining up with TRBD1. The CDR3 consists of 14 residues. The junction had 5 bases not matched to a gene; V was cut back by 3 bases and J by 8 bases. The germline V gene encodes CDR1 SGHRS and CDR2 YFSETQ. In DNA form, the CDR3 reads TGCGCCAGCAGCTCGGGACAGGGTTACGAAAAACTGTTTTTT. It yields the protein CASSSGQGYEKLFF.

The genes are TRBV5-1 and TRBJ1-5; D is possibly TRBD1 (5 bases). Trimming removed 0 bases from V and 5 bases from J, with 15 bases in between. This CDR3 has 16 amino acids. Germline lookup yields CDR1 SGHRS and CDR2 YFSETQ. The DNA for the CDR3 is TGCGCCAGCAGCTTGGGGGGCAGGGTTGAGGATCAGCCCCAGCATTTT. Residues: CASSLGGRVEDQPQHF. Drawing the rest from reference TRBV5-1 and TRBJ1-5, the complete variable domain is KAGVTQTPRYLIKTRGQQVTLSCSPISGHRSVSWYQQTPGQGLQFLFEYFSETQRNKGNFPGRFSGRQFSNSRSEMNVSTLELGDSALYLCASSLGGRVEDQPQHFGDGTRLSIL.

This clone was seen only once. CDR3 DNA: TGTGCCAGCGACGGCCGGGAGCTGTTTTTT. Translating gives CASDGRELFF. This rearrangement joins TRBV6-5 to TRBJ2-2; D is unresolved. Germline V gene sequence: CDR1 MNHEY, CDR2 SVGAGI. Trimming took 8 bases from V and 9 from J, leaving 7 bases between them. CDR3 size: 10 residues.

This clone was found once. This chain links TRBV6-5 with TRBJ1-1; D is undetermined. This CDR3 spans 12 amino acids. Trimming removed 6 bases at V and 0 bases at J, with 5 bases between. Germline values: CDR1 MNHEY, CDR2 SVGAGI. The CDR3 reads CASSRMNTEAFF. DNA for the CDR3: TGTGCCAGCAGCAGAATGAACACTGAAGCTTTCTTT.

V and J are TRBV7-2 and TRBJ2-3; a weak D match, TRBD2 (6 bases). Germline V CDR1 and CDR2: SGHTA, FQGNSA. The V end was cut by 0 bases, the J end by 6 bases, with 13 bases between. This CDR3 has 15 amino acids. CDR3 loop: CASSLAGGRRDTQYF. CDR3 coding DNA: TGTGCCAGCAGCTTAGCAGGAGGGCGGCGGGATACGCAGTATTTT. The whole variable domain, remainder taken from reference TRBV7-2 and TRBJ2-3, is GAGVSQSPSNKVTEKGKDVELRCDPISGHTALYWYRQSLGQGLEFLIYFQGNSAPDKSGLPSDRFSAERTGGSVSTLTIQRTQQEDSAVYLCASSLAGGRRDTQYFGPGTRLTVL.

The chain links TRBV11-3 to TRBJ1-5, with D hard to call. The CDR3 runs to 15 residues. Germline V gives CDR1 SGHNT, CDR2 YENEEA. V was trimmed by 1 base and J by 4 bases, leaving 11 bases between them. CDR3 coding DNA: TGTGCCAGCAGCTTAGTCGCGGGGATAAATCAGCCCCAGCATTTT. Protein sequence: CASSLVAGINQPQHF.

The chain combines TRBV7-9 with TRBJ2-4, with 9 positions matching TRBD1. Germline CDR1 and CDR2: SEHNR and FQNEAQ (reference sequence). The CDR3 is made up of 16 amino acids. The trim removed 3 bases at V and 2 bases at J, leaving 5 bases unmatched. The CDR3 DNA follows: TGTGCCAGCAGCTTGTGGACAGGGGAGACCAAAAACATTCAGTACTTC. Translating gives CASSLWTGETKNIQYF.

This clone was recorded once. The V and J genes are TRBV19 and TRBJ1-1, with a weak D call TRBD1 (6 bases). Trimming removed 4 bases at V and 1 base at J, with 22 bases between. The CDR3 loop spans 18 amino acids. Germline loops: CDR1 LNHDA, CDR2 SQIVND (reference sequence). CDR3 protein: CASSTPRRYRATNTEAFF. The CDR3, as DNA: TGTGCCAGTAGTACACCCCGACGCTACAGGGCAACGAACACTGAAGCTTTCTTT.

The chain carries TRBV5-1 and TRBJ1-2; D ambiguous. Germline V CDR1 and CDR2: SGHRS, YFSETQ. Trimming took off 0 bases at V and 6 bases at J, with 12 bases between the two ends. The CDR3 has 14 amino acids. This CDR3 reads CASSLAWGVDGYTF. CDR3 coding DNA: TGCGCCAGCAGCTTGGCTTGGGGTGTGGATGGCTACACCTTC.

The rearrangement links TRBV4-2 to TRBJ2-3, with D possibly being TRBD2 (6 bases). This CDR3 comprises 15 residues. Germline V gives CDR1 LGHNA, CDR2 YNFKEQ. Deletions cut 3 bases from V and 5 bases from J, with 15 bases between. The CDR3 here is CASSQRDSLGDTQYF. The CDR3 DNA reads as TGTGCCAGCAGCCAGCGGGACTCCCTGGGAGATACGCAGTATTTT.

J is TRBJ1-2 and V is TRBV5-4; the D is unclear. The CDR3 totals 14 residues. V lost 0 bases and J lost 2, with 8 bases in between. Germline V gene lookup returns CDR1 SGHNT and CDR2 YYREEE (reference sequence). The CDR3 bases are TGTGCCAGCAGCTTGGAACGATTCAACTATGGCTACACCTTC. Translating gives CASSLERFNYGYTF.

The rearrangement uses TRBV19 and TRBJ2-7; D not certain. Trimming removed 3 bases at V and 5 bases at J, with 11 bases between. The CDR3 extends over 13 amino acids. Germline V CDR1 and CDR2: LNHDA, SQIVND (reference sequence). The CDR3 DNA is TGTGCCAGTAGTATGGCAGGATTGGACGAGCAGTACTTC. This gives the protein CASSMAGLDEQYF.

CDR3 protein: CASSLGTNQETQYF. The CDR3 DNA sequence: TGTGCCAGCAGCTTGGGAACAAACCAAGAGACCCAGTACTTC. This chain joins TRBV5-6 and TRBJ2-5; D gene uncertain. This CDR3 region has 14 residues. The germline V gene encodes CDR1 SGHDT and CDR2 YYEEEE. V was trimmed by 0 bases and J by 0 bases, leaving 6 bases between them. Variable domain in full (rest from reference TRBV5-6 and TRBJ2-5): DAGVTQSPTHLIKTRGQQVTLRCSPKSGHDTVSWYQQALGQGPQFIFQYYEEEERQRGNFPDRFSGHQFPNYSSELNVNALLLGDSALYLCASSLGTNQETQYFGPGTRLLVL.

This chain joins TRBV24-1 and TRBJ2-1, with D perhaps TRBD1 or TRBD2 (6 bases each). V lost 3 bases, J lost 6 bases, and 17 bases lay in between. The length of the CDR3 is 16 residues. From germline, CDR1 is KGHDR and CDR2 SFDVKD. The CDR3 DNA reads TGTGCCACCAGTGATCGGCGGGACCTGGGGGCCAATGAGCAGTTCTTC. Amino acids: CATSDRRDLGANEQFF.

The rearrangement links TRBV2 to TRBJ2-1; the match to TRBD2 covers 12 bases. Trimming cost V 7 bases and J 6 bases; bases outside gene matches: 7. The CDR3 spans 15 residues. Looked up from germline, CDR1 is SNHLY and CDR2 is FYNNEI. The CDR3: CASKKTSGSLNEQFF. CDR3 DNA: TGTGCCAGCAAAAAGACTAGCGGGAGTCTCAATGAGCAGTTCTTC.